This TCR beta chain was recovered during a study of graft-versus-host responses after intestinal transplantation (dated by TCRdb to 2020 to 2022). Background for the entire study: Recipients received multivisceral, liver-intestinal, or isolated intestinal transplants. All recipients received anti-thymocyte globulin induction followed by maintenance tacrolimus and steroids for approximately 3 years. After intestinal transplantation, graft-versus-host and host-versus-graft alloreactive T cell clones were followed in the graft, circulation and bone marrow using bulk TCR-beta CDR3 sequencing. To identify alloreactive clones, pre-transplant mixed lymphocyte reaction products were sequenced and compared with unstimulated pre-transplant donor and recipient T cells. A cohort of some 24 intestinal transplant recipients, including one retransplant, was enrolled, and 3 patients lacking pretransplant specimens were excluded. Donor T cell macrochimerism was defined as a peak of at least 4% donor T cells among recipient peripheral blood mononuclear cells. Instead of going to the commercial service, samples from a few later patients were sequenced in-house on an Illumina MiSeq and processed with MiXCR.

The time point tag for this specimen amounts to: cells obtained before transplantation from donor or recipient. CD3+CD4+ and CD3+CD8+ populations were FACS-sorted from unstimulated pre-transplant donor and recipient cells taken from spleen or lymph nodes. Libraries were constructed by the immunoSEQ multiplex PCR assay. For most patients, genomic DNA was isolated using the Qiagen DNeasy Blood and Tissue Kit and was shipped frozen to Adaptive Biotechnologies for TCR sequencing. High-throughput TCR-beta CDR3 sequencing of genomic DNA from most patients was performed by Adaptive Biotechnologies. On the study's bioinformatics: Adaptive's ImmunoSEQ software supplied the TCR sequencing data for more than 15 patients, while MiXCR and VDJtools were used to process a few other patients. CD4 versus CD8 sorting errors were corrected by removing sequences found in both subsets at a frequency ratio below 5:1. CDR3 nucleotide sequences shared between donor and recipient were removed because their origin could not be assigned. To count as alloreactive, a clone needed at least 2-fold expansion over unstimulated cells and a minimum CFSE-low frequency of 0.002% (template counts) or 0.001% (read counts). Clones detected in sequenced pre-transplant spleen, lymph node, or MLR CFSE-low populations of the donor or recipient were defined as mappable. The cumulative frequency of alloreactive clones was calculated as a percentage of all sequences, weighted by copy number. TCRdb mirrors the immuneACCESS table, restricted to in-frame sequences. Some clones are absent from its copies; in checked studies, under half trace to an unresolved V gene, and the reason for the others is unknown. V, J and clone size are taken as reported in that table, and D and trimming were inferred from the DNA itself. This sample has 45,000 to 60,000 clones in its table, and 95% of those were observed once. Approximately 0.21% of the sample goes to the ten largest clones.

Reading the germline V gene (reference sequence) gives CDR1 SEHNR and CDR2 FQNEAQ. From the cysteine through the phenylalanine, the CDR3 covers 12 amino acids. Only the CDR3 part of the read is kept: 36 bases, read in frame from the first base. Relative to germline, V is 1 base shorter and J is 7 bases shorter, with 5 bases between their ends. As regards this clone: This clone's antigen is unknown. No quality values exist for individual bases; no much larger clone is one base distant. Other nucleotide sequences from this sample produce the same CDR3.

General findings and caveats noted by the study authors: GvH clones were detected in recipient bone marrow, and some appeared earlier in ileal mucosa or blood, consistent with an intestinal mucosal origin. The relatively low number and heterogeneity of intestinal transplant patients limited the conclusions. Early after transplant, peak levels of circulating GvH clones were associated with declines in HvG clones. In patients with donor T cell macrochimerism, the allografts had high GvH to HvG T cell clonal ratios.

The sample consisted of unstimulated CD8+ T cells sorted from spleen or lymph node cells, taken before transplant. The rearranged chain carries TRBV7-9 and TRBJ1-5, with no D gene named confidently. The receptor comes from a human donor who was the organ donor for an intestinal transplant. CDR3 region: CASSLGGQPQHF. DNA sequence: TGTGCCAGCAGCTTAGGAGGCCAGCCCCAGCATTTT.